The source of this T cell receptor beta chain is a study of T cells in Graves' hyperthyroidism and ophthalmopathy. In the study overall: Peripheral blood was drawn at first diagnosis, prior to all treatment.

The authors took PBMCs from 10 ml fresh peripheral blood. Amplification targeted TCR beta CDR3 regions from RNA transcripts. The HTBI primer set served for first-round RT-PCR of the TCR CDR3. TCRdb independently ran MiXCR on the multiplex PCR reads; one entry per CDR3 protein. In the table there are a few hundred thousand distinct CDR3 sequences, 15% to 19% of which are singletons. Germline trimming cut 0 bases from V and 8 bases from J; bases unmatched to any gene: 4. CDR3 length: 15 amino acids. Per germline, CDR1 SGHDT and CDR2 YYEEEE. The V gene is TRBV5-6, the J gene TRBJ2-1; 11 bases align to TRBD2. The sample taken for sequencing was blood. The TCR comes from a woman under 40 with Graves' hyperthyroidism. This CDR3 is CASSLEASGRHEQFF. The CDR3 nucleotides are TGTGCCAGCAGCTTGGAGGCTAGCGGGAGGCATGAGCAGTTCTTC.